What follows are 7 T cell receptor beta chains derived from one specimen sequenced in a study of shared clonotypes between healthy human individuals. Method: immunoSEQ multiplex PCR; TCRdb's copy keeps in-frame clones and lacks some. The data hold approximately 700,000 clones, with around 73% observed a single time. Sequenced input: memory CD4+ T cells sorted from blood. Specified subset: CD45RA-negative fraction. The source is a woman aged 25 to 39 in good health.

Notes on this clone: Distinct nucleotide sequences in the sample also encode this CDR3. The chain carries TRBV27 and TRBJ1-5; perhaps TRBD1 as D (5 bases). The CDR3 spans 13 residues. The V end was cut by 5 bases, the J end by 5 bases, with 10 bases between. Germline CDR1 MNHEY, CDR2 SMNVEV (reference sequence). This CDR3 reads CASSPGRDQPQHF. DNA for the CDR3: TGTGCCAGCAGTCCAGGGAGGGATCAGCCCCAGCATTTT.

The V gene is TRBV10-1, the J gene TRBJ2-1, with D perhaps matching TRBD2 (6 bases). This CDR3 is built from 14 residues. V was cut by 2 bases and J by 10 bases, with 15 bases left in between. Germline V gene sequence: CDR1 WNHNN, CDR2 SYGVQD (reference sequence). The CDR3: CASSEGGTWGEQFF. For the CDR3, the DNA is TGCGCCAGCAGTGAGGGGGGGACTTGGGGCGAGCAGTTCTTC.

The chain combines TRBV28 with TRBJ1-1; the D gene is possibly TRBD1 (5 bases). The germline V and J ends were trimmed by 7 bases and 8 bases, with 17 bases remaining between them. The CDR3 length is 13 residues. The germline V gene encodes CDR1 MDHEN and CDR2 SYDVKM. Here the CDR3 reads CASTSSGGGEAFF. In DNA form, the CDR3 reads TGTGCCAGCACTTCGTCGGGGGGAGGAGAAGCTTTCTTT.

The rearrangement links TRBV5-1 to TRBJ2-3, with 10 bases aligning to TRBD2. Germline V gene data show CDR1 as SGHRS and CDR2 as YFSETQ. After removal of 7 bases from V and 3 bases from J, the junction contained 2 bases not matched to a gene. This CDR3 has 13 residues. CDR3 amino acids: CASHSGGTDTQYF. The DNA of the CDR3 is TGCGCCAGCCATAGCGGGGGGACAGATACGCAGTATTTT.

Turning to this clone: This same CDR3 is encoded by further DNA sequences in the sample. The chain employs TRBV11-2 and TRBJ2-2; D unresolved. V lost 4 bases and J 2 bases, leaving 5 bases between the germline ends. This CDR3 contains 13 residues. Germline V lookup: CDR1 SGHAT, CDR2 FQNNGV. CDR3 residues: CASSYTNTGELFF. CDR3 coding DNA: TGTGCCAGCAGCTACACTAACACCGGGGAGCTGTTTTTT.

This sequence joins TRBV28 and TRBJ2-2; D remains unclear. The CDR3 sequence is 14 residues long. CDR1 is MDHEN and CDR2 is SYDVKM in the germline V gene. Trimming pared 4 bases from V and 6 bases from J, leaving 12 bases between. The CDR3 sequence is CASSSADTPGELFF. The CDR3 DNA is TGTGCCAGCAGTTCCGCCGACACTCCCGGGGAGCTGTTTTTT.

The chain couples TRBV6-1 to TRBJ2-5; the D is unclear. The V end was cut by 2 bases, the J end by 9 bases, with 16 bases between. The CDR3 covers 14 residues. Germline V lookup: CDR1 MNHNS, CDR2 SASEGT. CDR3 amino acids: CASSESGGRMAQYF. CDR3 DNA: TGTGCCAGCAGTGAAAGTGGCGGCAGAATGGCCCAGTACTTC.